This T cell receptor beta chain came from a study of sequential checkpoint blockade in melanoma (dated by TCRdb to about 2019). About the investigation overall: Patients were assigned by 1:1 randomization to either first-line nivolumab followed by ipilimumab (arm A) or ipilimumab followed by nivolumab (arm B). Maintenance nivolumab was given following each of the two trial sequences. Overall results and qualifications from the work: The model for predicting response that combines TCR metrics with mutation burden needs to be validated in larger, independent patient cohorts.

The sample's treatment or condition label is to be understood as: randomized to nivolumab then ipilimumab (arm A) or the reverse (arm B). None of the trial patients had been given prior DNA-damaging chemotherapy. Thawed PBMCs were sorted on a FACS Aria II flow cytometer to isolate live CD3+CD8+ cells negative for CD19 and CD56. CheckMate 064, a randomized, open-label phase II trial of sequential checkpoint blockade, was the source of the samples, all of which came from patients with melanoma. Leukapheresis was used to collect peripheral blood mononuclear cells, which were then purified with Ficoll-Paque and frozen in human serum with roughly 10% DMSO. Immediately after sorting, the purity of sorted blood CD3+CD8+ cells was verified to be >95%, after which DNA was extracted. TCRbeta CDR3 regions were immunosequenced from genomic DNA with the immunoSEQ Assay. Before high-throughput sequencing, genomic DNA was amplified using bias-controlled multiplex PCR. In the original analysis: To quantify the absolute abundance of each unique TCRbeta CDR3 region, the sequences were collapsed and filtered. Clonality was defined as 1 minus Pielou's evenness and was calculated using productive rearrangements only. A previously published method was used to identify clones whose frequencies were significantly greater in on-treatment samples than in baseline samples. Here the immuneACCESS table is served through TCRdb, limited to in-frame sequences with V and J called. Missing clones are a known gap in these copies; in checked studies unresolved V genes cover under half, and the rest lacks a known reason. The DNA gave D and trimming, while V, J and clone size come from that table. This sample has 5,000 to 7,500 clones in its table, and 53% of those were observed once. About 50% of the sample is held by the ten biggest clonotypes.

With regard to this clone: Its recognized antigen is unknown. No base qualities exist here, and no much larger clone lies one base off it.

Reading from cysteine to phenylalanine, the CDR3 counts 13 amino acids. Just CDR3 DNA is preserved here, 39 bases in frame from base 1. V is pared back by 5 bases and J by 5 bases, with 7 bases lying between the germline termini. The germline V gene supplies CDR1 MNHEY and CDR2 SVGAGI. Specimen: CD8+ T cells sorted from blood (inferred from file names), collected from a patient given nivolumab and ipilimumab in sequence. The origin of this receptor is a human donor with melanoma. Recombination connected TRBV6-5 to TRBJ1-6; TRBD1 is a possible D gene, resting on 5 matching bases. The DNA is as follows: TGTGCCAGCAGTGGACAAGATAATTCACCCCTCCACTTT. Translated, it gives CASSGQDNSPLHF.